One sample yielded the 15 T cell receptor beta chains listed below, sequenced in a study of response to subunit inactivated influenza vaccine (dated by TCRdb to the late 2010s). Receptor libraries were prepared by RT-PCR. The sample was run on an Illumina HiSeq 2500. The raw public data were reprocessed by TCRdb itself: fastp quality trimming at Q25, MiXCR clonotype calling, in-frame beta chains only. Rows matching on CDR3 protein sequence are summarized as one entry with the most common DNA and genes. The sample has about 570,000 distinct CDR3 sequences on record, over 9% of them singletons. The top ten clones comprise roughly 9.6% of the sample. These same records also appear under a second study, on T cells expressing NK-cell markers. The second source states: TCR beta cDNA libraries were made by 5'RACE template switching that added a universal primer site and unique molecular identifiers.

Specimen: PBMCs from blood, collected on the day of vaccination. These receptors all stem from a man between 50 and 59 years old who received an inactivated influenza vaccine. Donor details come from another sample of the same person, matched by shared clones.

This clonotype was observed a handful of times. The V call is TRBV7-6, the J call TRBJ2-7; maybe TRBD1 (6 bases). Germline V gene sequence: CDR1 SGHVS, CDR2 FNYEAQ. Trimming took off 2 bases at V and 0 bases at J, with 20 bases between the two ends. The CDR3 spans 18 residues. CDR3 DNA sequence: TGTGCCAGCAGCTTAACCCCCGTAAGGGGGTTGAGCTCCTACGAGCAGTACTTC. This encodes CASSLTPVRGLSSYEQYF.

This chain links TRBV6-2 or TRBV6-3 with TRBJ1-2, with D tentatively TRBD1 (5 bases). Trimming cost V 0 bases and J 9 bases, with 11 bases left between them. Germline V lookup: CDR1 MNHEY, CDR2 SVGEGT. The CDR3 contains 13 residues. CDR3 loop: CASSYSPDTSYTF. The CDR3 nucleotides are TGTGCCAGCAGTTACTCCCCGGACACGAGCTACACCTTC.

This clonotype was seen only a few times. The V gene is TRBV7-9, the J gene TRBJ1-2, with 9 bases identical to TRBD1. V shed 5 bases and J 9 bases; nucleotides not matched to a gene: 7. Per germline, CDR1 SEHNR and CDR2 FQNEAQ (reference sequence). This CDR3 is built from 13 residues. This CDR3 is CASSQTGGRSYTF. DNA for the CDR3: TGTGCCAGCAGCCAAACAGGGGGCAGGAGCTACACCTTC.

The gene calls are TRBV6-1 and TRBJ1-1; D perhaps matches TRBD1 (5 bases). Germline lookup yields CDR1 MNHNS and CDR2 SASEGT. This CDR3 is built from 16 residues. V lost 5 bases and J lost 1, with 17 bases in between. Here the CDR3 DNA reads TGTGCCAGCAGTCCCTCTGGGACCCCGTCGAACACTGAAGCTTTCTTT. It codes for CASSPSGTPSNTEAFF.

J is TRBJ2-7 and V is TRBV20-1, with 10 bases identical to TRBD2. The CDR3 contains 15 residues. In germline, CDR1 is DFQATT, CDR2 SNEGSKA (reference sequence). V gave up 2 bases and J gave up 6 bases; unmatched junction bases: 10. DNA of the CDR3: TGCAGTGCTAGATTTACTAGCGGGAATGTGGGCGAGCAGTACTTC. Translation gives CSARFTSGNVGEQYF.

This clonotype has a count of ten or more. The chain recombines TRBV20-1 with TRBJ2-2, with D tentatively TRBD1 (5 bases). Germline V CDR1 and CDR2: DFQATT, SNEGSKA (reference sequence). Trimming removed 1 base at V and 2 bases at J, with 14 bases between. The CDR3 loop spans 16 amino acids. The CDR3 sequence is CSARGVQGRNTGELFF. Here the CDR3 DNA reads TGCAGTGCTAGAGGGGTGCAGGGCCGTAACACCGGGGAGCTGTTTTTT.

At least ten counts were recorded for this clonotype. The rearrangement links TRBV4-1 to TRBJ1-2; no clear D. This CDR3 is 14 amino acids long. The V end was cut by 0 bases, the J end by 4 bases, with 9 bases between. Germline V gene lookup returns CDR1 MGHRA and CDR2 YSYEKL. The CDR3: CASSQEVIGYGYTF. Written as DNA, the CDR3 is TGCGCCAGCAGCCAAGAAGTAATTGGCTATGGCTACACCTTC.

Details on this clonotype: It may be a read error: a sequence one base away is much more abundant. The J gene is TRBJ2-2, the V gene TRBV29-1; tentatively, D is TRBD1 (5 bases). This CDR3 comprises 13 residues. V was pared by 5 bases and J by 4 bases, with 11 bases between. The germline V gene encodes CDR1 SQVTM and CDR2 ANQGSEA. The CDR3 here is CSVRQRLTGELFF. The CDR3 DNA follows: TGCAGCGTTAGACAGAGGCTCACCGGGGAGCTGTTTTTT.

There are a few counts of this clonotype. The chain joins TRBV29-1 to TRBJ2-7; D may be TRBD2 (6 bases). The CDR3 runs to 12 residues. Trimming removed 3 bases from V and 4 bases from J, with 10 bases in between. CDR1 SQVTM and CDR2 ANQGSEA come from the germline V gene. In DNA, the CDR3 is TGCAGCGTTGAGGCCGGGGGATACGAGCAGTACTTC. It is translated as CSVEAGGYEQYF.

This clonotype was counted at least ten times. The rearrangement links TRBV9 to TRBJ2-7; 9 nucleotides agree with TRBD1. The V segment lost 2 bases and the J segment 2 bases; nucleotides outside the gene matches: 2. The germline gives CDR1 SGDLS, CDR2 YYNGEE. This CDR3 comprises 14 residues. The CDR3 here is CASSVGTGTYEQYF. The CDR3 nucleotides are TGTGCCAGCAGCGTCGGGACAGGGACCTACGAGCAGTACTTC. Supplemented by reference TRBV9 and TRBJ2-7, the full variable domain reads DSGVTQTPKHLITATGQRVTLRCSPRSGDLSVYWYQQSLDQGLQFLIQYYNGEERAKGNILERFSAQQFPDLHSELNLSSLELGDSALYFCASSVGTGTYEQYFGPGTRLTVT.

This chain uses TRBV5-1 with TRBJ2-7; 12 bases match TRBD2. The ends lost 0 bases at V and 5 bases at J; junction bases unmatched: 6. Germline lookup yields CDR1 SGHRS and CDR2 YFSETQ. The CDR3 is 16 amino acids. CDR3 protein: CASSLARTSGAHEQYF. For the CDR3, the DNA is TGCGCCAGCAGCTTGGCGCGGACTAGCGGGGCCCACGAGCAGTACTTC. Together with reference TRBV5-1 and TRBJ2-7, the CDR3 gives the full variable domain: KAGVTQTPRYLIKTRGQQVTLSCSPISGHRSVSWYQQTPGQGLQFLFEYFSETQRNKGNFPGRFSGRQFSNSRSEMNVSTLELGDSALYLCASSLARTSGAHEQYFGPGTRLTVT.

This clonotype appeared a few times. The chain has TRBV4-2 and TRBJ2-1; D is unresolved. The CDR3 length is 15 residues. The germline V and J ends were trimmed by 0 bases and 2 bases, with 8 bases remaining between them. Germline V gene sequence: CDR1 LGHNA, CDR2 YNFKEQ. As DNA, the CDR3 is TGTGCCAGCAGCCAAGATGGCCCAGCCTACAATGAGCAGTTCTTC. It encodes CASSQDGPAYNEQFF.

This clonotype showed up just a few times. The chain combines TRBV7-2 with TRBJ2-7; D perhaps matches TRBD1 (5 bases). CDR3 length equals 17 residues. Trimming cost V 5 bases and J 1 base, with 21 bases left between them. Per the germline V gene, CDR1 is SGHTA and CDR2 is FQGNSA. The DNA of the CDR3 is TGTGCCAGCAGCCGATCTGACTGGACAACCACTTCCTACGAGCAGTACTTC. It codes for CASSRSDWTTTSYEQYF.

This clonotype was counted only a few times. This chain joins TRBV5-1 and TRBJ2-5; D assignment may be TRBD1 or TRBD2 (5 bases each). The germline V gene has CDR1 SGHRS and CDR2 YFSETQ. V was shortened by 6 bases and J by 5 bases, with 11 bases between the two germline ends. CDR3 length: 12 residues. CDR3 in amino acids: CASNLWGETQYF. The CDR3 DNA sequence: TGCGCCAGCAACCTATGGGGGGAGACCCAGTACTTC.

CDR3 coding DNA: TGTGCCAGCAGAGAGCGGGGGGGCCCAGATACGCAGTATTTT. Its translation is CASRERGGPDTQYF. This chain links TRBV6-1 with TRBJ2-3; TRBD2 matches at 10 bases. Germline values: CDR1 MNHNS, CDR2 SASEGT. The CDR3 runs 14 residues. V lost 6 bases and J lost 4; bases outside the gene matches: 4.